These 23 T cell receptor beta chains were sequenced from one sample in a study of T cells after posttransplantation cyclophosphamide. The repertoire was sequenced with immunoSEQ multiplex PCR; TCRdb's copy has only in-frame clones and lacks some. Reported are 2,500 to 3,500 clones, none seen only once; the ten largest carry about a third. Busulfan-fludarabine conditioning, marrow transplant, and cyclophosphamide on days +3 and +4 were administered. Sequencing used PBMCs, obtained after allogeneic stem cell transplant with posttransplant cyclophosphamide. The receptors were gathered from a female patient aged 45-65 years who received an allogeneic stem cell transplant from a related donor, was CMV-positive, and had no GVHD. Some T cells may be the graft donor's.

Many counts were recorded for this clone. V usage is TRBV19 and J usage is TRBJ1-1, with D hard to call. Trimming removed 3 bases from V and 6 bases from J, with 11 bases in between. Germline values: CDR1 LNHDA, CDR2 SQIVND (reference sequence). This CDR3 spans 13 amino acids. The CDR3 region has the DNA TGTGCCAGTAGTATGGGCTCAGCGGCTGAAGCTTTCTTT. Residues: CASSMGSAAEAFF.

This clone was observed many times. This chain joins TRBV29-1 and TRBJ2-7; 7 nucleotides match TRBD2. The trim removed 6 bases at V and 0 bases at J, leaving 8 bases unmatched. Germline CDR1 reads SQVTM; CDR2 reads ANQGSEA. The CDR3 has 14 amino acids. This CDR3 is CSVRTGGSSYEQYF. The CDR3 bases are TGCAGCGTCCGCACCGGGGGGAGCTCCTACGAGCAGTACTTC.

By its share, this clone is medium-sized. The rearrangement links TRBV5-1 to TRBJ1-4; TRBD1 aligns across 8 bases. The CDR3 runs 13 residues. Germline lookup yields CDR1 SGHRS and CDR2 YFSETQ. The junction had 0 bases not matched to a gene; V was cut back by 4 bases and J by 4 bases. The CDR3 loop is CASSTGGNEKLFF. CDR3 sequence (DNA): TGCGCCAGCAGCACAGGGGGTAATGAAAAACTGTTTTTT.

This clone has a count of ten or more. The V gene is TRBV19, the J gene TRBJ2-7; 8 bases align to TRBD1. V lost 6 bases to trimming and J lost 8 bases; unmatched junction nucleotides: 12. From germline, CDR1 is LNHDA and CDR2 SQIVND (reference sequence). This CDR3 is 14 amino acids long. For the CDR3, the DNA is TGTGCCAGTAGCTCCCAGGGGGCAGGATACCAGCAGTACTTC. As protein: CASSSQGAGYQQYF.

This clone was seen at least ten times. V gene TRBV5-1 combines with J gene TRBJ2-2; 9 nucleotides align to TRBD2. Germline lookup yields CDR1 SGHRS and CDR2 YFSETQ. The CDR3 covers 15 residues. With V trimmed by 3 bases and J by 3 bases, 3 bases remained unmatched. CDR3 residues: CASSWTSAYTGELFF. For the CDR3, the DNA is TGCGCCAGCAGCTGGACTAGCGCCTACACCGGGGAGCTGTTTTTT.

This clone is termed medium-sized. The chain combines TRBV19 with TRBJ1-2; D remains ambiguous. The CDR3 is 14 residues long. The germline V gene has CDR1 LNHDA and CDR2 SQIVND (reference sequence). Between the trimmed V and J ends, which lost 3 bases and 3 bases, there was a span of 11 bases. Here the CDR3 reads CASSIVAVDYGYTF. CDR3 coding DNA: TGTGCCAGTAGTATTGTGGCGGTTGACTATGGCTACACCTTC. Combining the CDR3 with reference TRBV19 and TRBJ1-2 gives the whole variable domain DGGITQSPKYLFRKEGQNVTLSCEQNLNHDAMYWYRQDPGQGLRLIYYSQIVNDFQKGDIAEGYSVSREKKESFPLTVTSAQKNPTAFYLCASSIVAVDYGYTFGSGTRLTVV.

Within the sample, this clone is medium-sized. The J gene is TRBJ2-5, the V gene TRBV19; D is possibly TRBD1 (6 bases). With 9 bases removed from V and 5 bases from J, the gap between germline ends came to 22 bases. Germline assignment: CDR1 LNHDA and CDR2 SQIVND (reference sequence). The CDR3 extends over 15 amino acids. The DNA of the CDR3 is TGTGCCAGCCAGGGGCCATCCGGGGCAGGTGAGACCCAGTACTTC. Translation gives CASQGPSGAGETQYF.

This clone has at least ten counts. The chain links TRBV5-1 to TRBJ2-3; the D gene is possibly TRBD1 (6 bases). The CDR3 has 17 amino acids. From germline, CDR1 is SGHRS and CDR2 YFSETQ. V lost 1 base and J 6 bases, leaving 21 bases between the germline ends. The CDR3 here is CASSLYGSTGQGDTQYF. The CDR3 nucleotides are TGCGCCAGCAGCTTGTATGGCAGCACGGGACAAGGGGATACGCAGTATTTT.

This clone counts as medium-sized. The genes are TRBV7-9 and TRBJ1-3; the D gene is possibly TRBD1 (5 bases). This CDR3 comprises 14 residues. V gave up 1 base and J gave up 2 bases, with 6 bases separating them. Germline assignment: CDR1 SEHNR and CDR2 FQNEAQ (reference sequence). CDR3 sequence (DNA): TGTGCCAGCAGCTTAGTCAGGGCTGGAAACACCATATATTTT. Translation gives CASSLVRAGNTIYF.

The table lists this clone with a few counts. V and J are TRBV24-1 and TRBJ1-2, with 7 bases identical to TRBD1. J lost 8 bases, V lost 4 bases, and 15 bases had no gene match. Germline CDR1 reads KGHDR; CDR2 reads SFDVKD. This CDR3 has 16 residues. CDR3 sequence reads: CATSDIEGALGKGYTF. The CDR3 coding sequence is TGTGCCACCAGTGACATCGAGGGGGCGCTTGGTAAGGGCTACACCTTC.

In nucleotides, the CDR3 is TGTGCCAGCAGCCCCTTCGGGGTGGGGGCCAGACAGCCCCAGCATTTT. It translates to CASSPFGVGARQPQHF. J is TRBJ1-5 and V is TRBV4-2; D is possibly TRBD1 (6 bases). The CDR3 has 16 amino acids. The V end was cut by 4 bases, the J end by 7 bases, with 20 bases between. Germline V gives CDR1 LGHNA, CDR2 YNFKEQ.

This clone has ten or more counts. The rearrangement uses TRBV7-9 and TRBJ2-3, with 12 bases fitting TRBD2. V lost 5 bases, J lost 2 bases, and 11 bases stayed unmatched. CDR1 is SEHNR, CDR2 FQNEAQ, per germline (reference sequence). This CDR3 comprises 18 residues. The chain's CDR3 is CASSPQGLAGILTDTQYF. The CDR3 DNA sequence: TGTGCCAGCAGCCCCCAGGGACTAGCGGGCATACTCACAGATACGCAGTATTTT.

This clone is labeled as medium-sized. The chain links TRBV10-3 to TRBJ1-5; TRBD1 aligns across 8 bases. CDR1 ENHRY and CDR2 SYGVKD come from the germline V gene. This CDR3 region has 14 residues. The junction had 3 bases not matched to a gene; V was cut back by 8 bases and J by 0 bases. CDR3 nucleotides: TGTGCCATCGGGACAGGCGATAGCAATCAGCCCCAGCATTTT. This sequence encodes CAIGTGDSNQPQHF.

In its sample, this clone was seen many times. The rearrangement joins TRBV5-4 to TRBJ2-5; 11 bases fit TRBD2. V shed 4 bases and J 1 base; nucleotides not matched to a gene: 3. Germline assignment: CDR1 SGHNT and CDR2 YYREEE (reference sequence). The CDR3 is 15 amino acids. In DNA, the CDR3 is TGTGCCAGCAGCCAGACTAGCGGGACCCAAGAGACCCAGTACTTC. Protein product: CASSQTSGTQETQYF.

This clone has a handful of counts. J is TRBJ2-2 and V is TRBV24-1; 13 bases align to TRBD2. Germline CDR1 reads KGHDR; CDR2 reads SFDVKD. V dropped 7 bases and J dropped 7; count of bases not matched to a gene: 11. The CDR3 is 17 residues long. Here the CDR3 reads CATRLAGGRGDDGELFF. CDR3 nucleotide sequence: TGTGCCACCAGACTAGCGGGAGGGCGAGGGGACGACGGGGAGCTGTTTTTT.

By frequency in the sample, this clone is medium-sized (0.01 to 0.1%). The rearrangement uses TRBV19 and TRBJ2-2; 7 bases align to TRBD2. Trimming at V came to 6 bases and at J to 6 bases, leaving 13 bases not matched to a gene. Germline-derived CDR1 and CDR2 are LNHDA and SQIVND (reference sequence). This CDR3 is 16 amino acids long. The CDR3 nucleotides read TGTGCCAGTAGGGTGACTAGCCTATGGTTCGCCGGGGAGCTGTTTTTT. Amino acid sequence: CASRVTSLWFAGELFF.

This clone is judged medium-sized (0.01 to 0.1%). This chain connects TRBV5-6 to TRBJ1-4; the D gene is possibly TRBD1 (5 bases). V lost 2 bases to trimming and J lost 4 bases, with 9 bases between them. Per germline, CDR1 SGHDT and CDR2 YYEEEE. There are 14 residues in the CDR3. CDR3 bases: TGTGCCAGCAGCTTTCAGGGTTTTAATGAAAAACTGTTTTTT. The encoded protein is CASSFQGFNEKLFF.

The chain is built from TRBV30 and TRBJ2-3, with a tentative D call TRBD1 (5 bases). There are 14 residues in the CDR3. Trimming stripped 0 bases from V and 2 bases from J, with 9 bases between. Germline lookup yields CDR1 GTSNPN and CDR2 SVGIG (reference sequence). The CDR3 reads CAWSVQVFTDTQYF. CDR3 in DNA: TGTGCCTGGAGTGTACAGGTTTTCACAGATACGCAGTATTTT.

This clone showed up many times. The V call is TRBV18, the J call TRBJ1-1, with 7 positions matching TRBD1. V was pared by 2 bases and J by 4 bases, with 4 bases of the junction left unmatched. The CDR3 sequence is 14 residues long. The germline CDR1 and CDR2 sequences are KGHSH and LQKENI. DNA of the CDR3: TGTGCCAGCTCACCAACAGGGGACGGCACTGAAGCTTTCTTT. Translation: CASSPTGDGTEAFF.

Relative to its sample, this clone is medium-sized. The chain couples TRBV19 to TRBJ2-7; D is unresolved. Looked up from germline, CDR1 is LNHDA and CDR2 is SQIVND (reference sequence). CDR3 length: 12 amino acids. V lost 7 bases, J lost 0 bases, and 7 bases lay in between. The CDR3 DNA reads TGTGCCAGTAAATCAGTCTCCTACGAGCAGTACTTC. This gives the protein CASKSVSYEQYF.

This clone is deemed medium-sized. The rearrangement joins TRBV4-2 to TRBJ1-3; D remains unclear. CDR3 length equals 14 residues. Germline CDR1 and CDR2: LGHNA and YNFKEQ. Deletions cut 4 bases from V and 4 bases from J, with 11 bases between. For the CDR3, the DNA is TGTGCCAGCAGCCTTCACGGTGTGGGAAACACCATATATTTT. Amino acid sequence: CASSLHGVGNTIYF.

In its sample, this clone was seen many times. The chain joins TRBV28 to TRBJ2-7, with D possibly matching TRBD1 (5 bases). Germline V lookup: CDR1 MDHEN, CDR2 SYDVKM. The CDR3 is made up of 15 amino acids. The germline V and J ends were trimmed by 6 bases and 4 bases, with 19 bases remaining between them. The CDR3 reads CASSPVTGSFYEQYF. CDR3 nucleotide sequence: TGTGCCAGCAGCCCTGTTACAGGTTCTTTTTACGAGCAGTACTTC.

Many counts were recorded for this clone. The J gene is TRBJ1-5, the V gene TRBV6-1, with 7 bases lining up with TRBD1. V shed 5 bases and J 7 bases; nucleotides not matched to a gene: 11. The germline gives CDR1 MNHNS, CDR2 SASEGT. The CDR3 has 15 residues. The CDR3 loop is CASSTRTGLEQPQHF. In nucleotides, the CDR3 is TGTGCCAGCAGTACACGGACAGGCTTAGAGCAGCCCCAGCATTTT.